These 23 T cell receptor beta chains came from one sample sequenced in a study of blood T cell repertoires in COVID-19. Sequencing was performed with immunoSEQ multiplex PCR; in TCRdb, only in-frame clones are kept and a portion is missing. This table holds about 240,000 clones, 84% found once. Source material: peripheral blood. Receptor source: a man between 50 and 59 years old with acute or convalescent COVID-19.

This clone was seen just once. This chain joins TRBV5-1 and TRBJ2-1, with 10 bases fitting TRBD2. After removal of 4 bases from V and 4 bases from J, the junction contained 8 bases not matched to a gene. Per germline, CDR1 SGHRS and CDR2 YFSETQ. The length of the CDR3 is 16 residues. The CDR3 coding sequence is TGCGCCAGCAGCAGAGGGCCTAGCGGGGGATACAATGAGCAGTTCTTC. Translation: CASSRGPSGGYNEQFF. Looking up the rest from reference TRBV5-1 and TRBJ2-1 gives the full variable domain: KAGVTQTPRYLIKTRGQQVTLSCSPISGHRSVSWYQQTPGQGLQFLFEYFSETQRNKGNFPGRFSGRQFSNSRSEMNVSTLELGDSALYLCASSRGPSGGYNEQFFGPGTRLTVL.

This rearrangement joins TRBV30 to TRBJ2-1; D not resolved. Between the trimmed V and J ends, which lost 0 bases and 7 bases, there was a span of 4 bases. CDR1 and CDR2 from the germline V gene are GTSNPN and SVGIG (reference sequence). This CDR3 region has 11 residues. The CDR3 here is CAWSVSNEQFF. CDR3 nucleotides: TGTGCCTGGAGTGTATCTAATGAGCAGTTCTTC.

J is TRBJ2-7 and V is TRBV14; D is unclear. Germline V gives CDR1 SGHDN, CDR2 FVKESK. This CDR3 has 12 amino acids. Trimming removed 3 bases from V and 0 bases from J, with 3 bases in between. DNA for the CDR3: TGTGCCAGCAGCCAGTACTCCTACGAGCAGTACTTC. It codes for CASSQYSYEQYF.

This chain joins TRBV5-1 and TRBJ1-1, with D hard to call. The germline V and J ends were trimmed by 0 bases and 3 bases, with 12 bases remaining between them. The CDR3 consists of 15 residues. CDR1 is SGHRS and CDR2 is YFSETQ in the germline V gene. In nucleotides, the CDR3 is TGCGCCAGCAGCTTGGGACAATCGCAGGACACTGAAGCTTTCTTT. It translates to CASSLGQSQDTEAFF.

About this clone: At the DNA level, this CDR3 is encoded by other sequences in the same sample as well. CDR3 coding DNA: TGCGCCAGCAGCTTGGGGACAGGGAGGCAAGAGACCCAGTACTTC. Translated, it gives CASSLGTGRQETQYF. The chain recombines TRBV5-1 with TRBJ2-5; 8 positions match TRBD1. Trimming at V came to 0 bases and at J to 2 bases, leaving 3 bases not matched to a gene. CDR1 is SGHRS, CDR2 YFSETQ, per germline. The CDR3 has 15 amino acids.

This chain uses TRBV18 with TRBJ1-4; 9 positions match TRBD1. V dropped 1 base and J dropped 13; count of bases not matched to a gene: 4. This CDR3 has 13 residues. The germline V gene has CDR1 KGHSH and CDR2 LQKENI. Here the CDR3 reads CASSPLRQGGLFF. The CDR3 DNA follows: TGTGCCAGCTCACCACTCCGACAGGGGGGACTGTTTTTT.

In its sample, this clone was seen once. CDR3 coding DNA: TGTGCCAGCGGCATACAGGAAGGCTACGGCTATGGCTACACCTTC. This encodes CASGIQEGYGYGYTF. The V gene is TRBV11-3, the J gene TRBJ1-2; D may be TRBD1 (5 bases). Trimming left V 8 bases short and J 4 bases short, with 20 bases between. This CDR3 contains 15 residues. CDR1 and CDR2 from the germline V gene are SGHNT and YENEEA.

This chain uses TRBV5-1 with TRBJ2-7; 11 nucleotides align to TRBD2. V lost 3 bases and J lost 0; bases outside the gene matches: 2. Germline V gene sequence: CDR1 SGHRS, CDR2 YFSETQ. The CDR3 loop spans 15 amino acids. CDR3 protein: CASSSGLAVSYEQYF. The CDR3 DNA reads as TGCGCCAGCAGCTCGGGACTAGCGGTCTCCTACGAGCAGTACTTC.

V is TRBV30 and J is TRBJ1-3, with 10 bases lining up with TRBD1. The CDR3 extends over 16 amino acids. Germline V lookup: CDR1 GTSNPN, CDR2 SVGIG (reference sequence). Losses at the gene ends were 2 bases for V and 4 bases for J; bases not matched to a gene: 8. CDR3 DNA: TGTGCCTGGAGTCCGCCGGGACAGGGGTTCGGAAACACCATATATTTT. Translated, it gives CAWSPPGQGFGNTIYF. Drawing the rest from reference TRBV30 and TRBJ1-3, the complete variable domain is SQTIHQWPATLVQPVGSPLSLECTVEGTSNPNLYWYRQAAGRGLQLLFYSVGIGQISSEVPQNLSASRPQDRQFILSSKKLLLSDSGFYLCAWSPPGQGFGNTIYFGEGSWLTVV.

This chain links TRBV9 with TRBJ2-1, with 13 bases identical to TRBD2. V lost 4 bases to trimming and J lost 7 bases; unmatched junction nucleotides: 8. In germline, CDR1 is SGDLS, CDR2 YYNGEE. The CDR3 runs 16 residues. The CDR3 DNA sequence: TGTGCCAGCAGCTCACCTGGACTAGCGGGAGTAAATGAGCAGTTCTTC. The encoded protein is CASSSPGLAGVNEQFF.

The chain uses TRBV10-2 and TRBJ1-6; 8 bases map to TRBD1. J was trimmed by 7 bases and V by 2 bases; bases with no gene match: 1. The CDR3 totals 14 residues. Per the germline V gene, CDR1 is WSHSY and CDR2 is SAAADI. The CDR3 spells CASSEQGANSPLHF. DNA of the CDR3: TGCGCCAGCAGTGAGCAGGGGGCGAATTCACCCCTCCACTTT.

This chain joins TRBV19 and TRBJ1-4; 9 nucleotides match TRBD1. With V trimmed by 6 bases and J by 7 bases, 9 bases remained unmatched. The CDR3 is made up of 15 amino acids. Germline V gene data show CDR1 as LNHDA and CDR2 as SQIVND (reference sequence). Here the CDR3 DNA reads TGTGCCAGTAGACGGTCGACAGGGGGAACTGAAAAACTGTTTTTT. Translating gives CASRRSTGGTEKLFF.

This rearrangement joins TRBV11-1 to TRBJ2-7, with 7 bases aligning to TRBD1. Losses at the gene ends were 4 bases for V and 1 base for J; bases not matched to a gene: 10. The CDR3 consists of 16 residues. Germline V gene lookup returns CDR1 SGHAT and CDR2 FQDESV (reference sequence). The CDR3 nucleotides are TGTGCCAGCAGCTCACAAATTGACAGGGCATCCTACGAGCAGTACTTC. Its translation: CASSSQIDRASYEQYF.

This clone was counted once. The gene calls are TRBV30 and TRBJ2-7; TRBD1 matches 7 bases. V was pared by 5 bases and J by 6 bases, with 13 bases of the junction left unmatched. CDR1 and CDR2 (germline): GTSNPN, SVGIG (reference sequence). CDR3 size: 14 residues. The CDR3 is CAWGTGQSLFEQYF. The CDR3 DNA reads TGTGCCTGGGGAACGGGACAGTCTCTATTCGAGCAGTACTTC. The variable domain in full, with the rest retrieved from reference TRBV30 and TRBJ2-7, is SQTIHQWPATLVQPVGSPLSLECTVEGTSNPNLYWYRQAAGRGLQLLFYSVGIGQISSEVPQNLSASRPQDRQFILSSKKLLLSDSGFYLCAWGTGQSLFEQYFGPGTRLTVT.

The chain employs TRBV19 and TRBJ2-5; D remains unclear. The CDR3 contains 13 residues. The V end was cut by 5 bases, the J end by 4 bases, with 11 bases between. The V gene's germline CDR1 is LNHDA and CDR2 SQIVND (reference sequence). CDR3 sequence (DNA): TGTGCCAGTAGTCTGCAGGTCCGAGAGACCCAGTACTTC. It translates to CASSLQVRETQYF.

The gene calls are TRBV7-9 and TRBJ1-3; 9 nucleotides line up with TRBD1. The CDR3 covers 17 residues. The germline CDR1 and CDR2 sequences are SEHNR and FQNEAQ (reference sequence). J was trimmed by 3 bases and V by 5 bases; bases with no gene match: 11. The CDR3 is CASSAGSGQGSGNTIYF. CDR3 in DNA: TGTGCCAGCAGCGCTGGATCGGGACAGGGTAGTGGAAACACCATATATTTT.

The chain carries TRBV5-5 and TRBJ1-4; D is unclear. The CDR3 consists of 13 residues. CDR1 and CDR2 from the germline V gene are SGHKS and YYEKEE (reference sequence). Trimming shortened V by 0 bases and J by 7 bases, and 7 bases separated the two germline ends. The DNA for the CDR3 is TGTGCCAGCAGCTTGGGGCGGGGTGAAAAACTGTTTTTT. Its protein is CASSLGRGEKLFF.

About this clone: Sequence at one end of the junction differs from germline and may be a read error. The chain couples TRBV19 to TRBJ2-4; 7 nucleotides match TRBD1. Germline V lookup: CDR1 LNHDA, CDR2 SQIVND (reference sequence). The CDR3 is 12 residues long. CDR3 coding DNA: TGTGCCAGTACCAACAACGAGGGGGCGCGCAACTTC. Its protein product is CASTNNEGARNF.

The chain couples TRBV13 to TRBJ1-6; 9 bases map to TRBD1. V lost 0 bases, J lost 7 bases, and 13 bases stayed unmatched. This CDR3 is built from 19 residues. The V gene's germline CDR1 is PRHDT and CDR2 FYEKMQ (reference sequence). The CDR3 nucleotides read TGTGCCAGCAGCTTAGGAGGCTTAACAGGGGGCGCGATGAATTCACCCCTCCACTTT. Its protein product is CASSLGGLTGGAMNSPLHF. Full variable domain (remainder filled in from reference TRBV13 and TRBJ1-6): AAGVIQSPRHLIKEKRETATLKCYPIPRHDTVYWYQQGPGQDPQFLISFYEKMQSDKGSIPDRFSAQQFSDYHSELNMSSLELGDSALYFCASSLGGLTGGAMNSPLHFGNGTRLTVT.

CDR3 sequence reads: CASSLVGEAFF. The CDR3 DNA follows: TGTGCCAGCAGCTTGGTCGGTGAAGCTTTCTTT. This chain links TRBV13 with TRBJ1-1, with unresolved D. The ends were cut back, 3 bases at V and 7 bases at J, with 6 bases in the middle. CDR1 and CDR2 (germline): PRHDT, FYEKMQ (reference sequence). The CDR3 consists of 11 residues.

This clone was seen a few times. The chain combines TRBV5-1 with TRBJ2-7; 8 positions agree with TRBD1. CDR3 length: 16 residues. Germline V lookup: CDR1 SGHRS, CDR2 YFSETQ. Trimming cost V 0 bases and J 5 bases; bases outside gene matches: 10. CDR3 nucleotide sequence: TGCGCCAGCAGCTTGGTGGGAGGACAGGGAGCCCACGAGCAGTACTTC. Protein sequence: CASSLVGGQGAHEQYF. The entire variable domain, with the rest obtained from reference TRBV5-1 and TRBJ2-7, is as follows: KAGVTQTPRYLIKTRGQQVTLSCSPISGHRSVSWYQQTPGQGLQFLFEYFSETQRNKGNFPGRFSGRQFSNSRSEMNVSTLELGDSALYLCASSLVGGQGAHEQYFGPGTRLTVT.

This clone was seen once. This chain uses TRBV28 with TRBJ2-1; D possibly corresponds to TRBD1 (6 bases). The germline CDR1 and CDR2 sequences are MDHEN and SYDVKM. There are 15 residues in the CDR3. V dropped 6 bases and J dropped 3 bases, with 15 bases sitting between them. The CDR3 DNA is TGTGCCAGCAGCACCTCAGGGGCGAGCTACAATGAGCAGTTCTTC. Protein product: CASSTSGASYNEQFF.

The chain joins TRBV5-1 to TRBJ1-2; D remains unclear. Germline V gene sequence: CDR1 SGHRS, CDR2 YFSETQ. The CDR3 is 14 residues long. V lost 1 base to trimming and J lost 2 bases, with 9 bases between them. The CDR3 loop is CASSLSPRNYGYTF. The DNA for the CDR3 is TGCGCCAGCAGCTTGTCTCCCAGGAACTATGGCTACACCTTC.